This paragraph reports one TCR beta chain. This record comes from a study of patients and donors after allogeneic stem cell transplantation. TCRdb itself ran the RT-PCR reads through MiXCR, one entry per CDR3 protein. The repertoire holds about 200,000 distinct CDR3 sequences, with 35% to 45% as singletons. The CDR3 length is 15 residues. The trim removed 1 base at V and 7 bases at J, leaving 4 bases unmatched. The genes are TRBV12-3 or TRBV12-4 and TRBJ1-6; 7 bases are shared with TRBD1. This receptor was obtained from a human donor who was either an allogeneic HSCT recipient or a stem cell or donor lymphocyte infusion donor (not recorded which). It is not recorded whose cells these are; they may come from a transplant donor. The sequencing sample was made of blood, either unsorted or a sorted T cell fraction (not recorded which). The CDR3 region has the DNA TGTGCCAGCAGTTTAGTTGGGACAGTAAATTCACCCCTCCACTTT. It specifies CASSLVGTVNSPLHF.